A few counts support the clone carrying this TCR beta chain. Its antigen is currently unknown. At one of its ends the junction is not consistent with the germline gene, which may arise from a read error. The data were obtained in a study of post-analysis software for immune sequencing data. About the study: In terms of disease course, relapsing-remitting, secondary progressive and progressive-relapsing multiple sclerosis were included.

Per the germline V gene, CDR1 is SNHLY and CDR2 is FYNNEI. The CDR3 covers 13 residues. Whole-study findings and limits: Analysis by F measure revealed that same-batch samples clustered strongly together. The five TRBV segments detected at higher frequency in patients than in controls included TRBV5-6, TRBV5-1 and TRBV20-1. Controls' normalized Chao1 diversity significantly exceeded that of multiple sclerosis patients.

Included in the TCR beta cDNA libraries were unique molecular identifiers. About 500,000 cDNA molecules were obtained per 1 to 10 million input T cells. MiXCR, applied by TCRdb to the PCR reads, yields one record per CDR3 protein. This table holds roughly 540,000 distinct CDR3 sequences, about a third found once. The clonotype originates from a girl younger than 18 with multiple sclerosis. The V gene is TRBV2, the J gene TRBJ1-1; the D gene is possibly TRBD1 (6 bases). The sample taken for sequencing was blood. This CDR3 reads CAISPQGLTEAFF. The CDR3 region has the DNA TGTGCCATCAGTCCACAGGGTTTGACTGAAGCTTTCTTT.